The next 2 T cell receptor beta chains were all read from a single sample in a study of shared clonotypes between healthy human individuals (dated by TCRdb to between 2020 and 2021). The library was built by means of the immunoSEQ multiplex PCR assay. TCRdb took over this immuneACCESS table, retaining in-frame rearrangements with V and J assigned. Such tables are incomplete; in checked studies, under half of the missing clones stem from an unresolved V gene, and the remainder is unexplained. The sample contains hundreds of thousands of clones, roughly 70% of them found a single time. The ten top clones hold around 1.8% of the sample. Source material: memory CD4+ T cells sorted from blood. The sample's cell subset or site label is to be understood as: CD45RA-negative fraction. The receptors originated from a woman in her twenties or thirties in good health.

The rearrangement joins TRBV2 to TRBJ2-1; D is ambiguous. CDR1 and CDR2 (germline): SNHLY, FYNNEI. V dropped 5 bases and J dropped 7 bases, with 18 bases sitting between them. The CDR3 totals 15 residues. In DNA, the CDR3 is TGTGCCAGCAGTCCAGTCTTCACCCGCAAAAATGAGCAGTTCTTC. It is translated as CASSPVFTRKNEQFF.

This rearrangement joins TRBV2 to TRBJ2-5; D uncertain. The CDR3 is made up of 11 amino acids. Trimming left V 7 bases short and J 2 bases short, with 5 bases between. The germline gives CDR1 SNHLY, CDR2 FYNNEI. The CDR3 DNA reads TGTGCCAGCACCGAACAAGAGACCCAGTACTTC. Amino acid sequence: CASTEQETQYF.